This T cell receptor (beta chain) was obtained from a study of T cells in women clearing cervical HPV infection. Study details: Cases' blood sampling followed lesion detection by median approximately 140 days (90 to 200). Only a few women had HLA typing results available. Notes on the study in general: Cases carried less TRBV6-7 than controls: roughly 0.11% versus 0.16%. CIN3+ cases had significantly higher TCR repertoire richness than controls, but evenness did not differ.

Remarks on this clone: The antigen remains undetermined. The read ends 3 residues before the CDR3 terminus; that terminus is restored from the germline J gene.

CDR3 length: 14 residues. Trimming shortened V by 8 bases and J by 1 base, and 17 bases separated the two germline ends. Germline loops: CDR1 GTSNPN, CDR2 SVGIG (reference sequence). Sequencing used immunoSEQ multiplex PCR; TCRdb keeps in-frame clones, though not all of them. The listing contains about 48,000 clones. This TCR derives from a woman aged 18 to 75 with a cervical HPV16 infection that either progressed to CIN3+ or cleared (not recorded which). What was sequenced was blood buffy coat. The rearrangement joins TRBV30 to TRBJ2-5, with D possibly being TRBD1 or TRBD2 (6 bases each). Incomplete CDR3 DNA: TGTGCCCTAGGAGGAGGGGGAGGCCAAGAGACC. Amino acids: CALGGGGGQET. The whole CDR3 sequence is CALGGGGGQETQYF.